Listed below are T cell receptor beta chains from one sample, sequenced in a study of cytomegalovirus exposure and HLA in healthy donors. Profiling relied on immunoSEQ multiplex PCR, and the TCRdb table lists in-frame clones only, not all of them. The table lists under 150,000 clones, more than 80% of them singletons, with approximately 6.7% in the top ten. The specimen was PBMCs. Every receptor here comes from a young woman in good health and CMV-seropositive. The CDR3 runs from the conserved cysteine through the conserved F or W. Fields, in order: D gene, clone size, J gene, V gene, CDR3 DNA, CDR3 protein. D genes are given only for firm matches. The size of a clone is reported for some rows only, either as once, few or many, or as a class for expanded clones.

TRBD1	-	TRBJ1-3	TRBV30	TGTGCCTGGAGTGTACGGGACAGGTGGCCTGGAAACACCATATATTTT	CAWSVRDRWPGNTIYF
-	-	TRBJ1-2	TRBV6-5	TGTGCCAGCAGTTACAACGGTGTGGGGGGATACGGCTACACCTTC	CASSYNGVGGYGYTF
TRBD1	-	TRBJ2-7	TRBV27	TGTGCCAGCAGATACCAGGGACAGGGGGCCTACGAGCAGTACTTC	CASRYQGQGAYEQYF
-	once	TRBJ2-2	TRBV7-3	TGTGCCAGCAGCTTAACCAGGACTTCCACCGGGGAGCTGTTTTTT	CASSLTRTSTGELFF
-	-	TRBJ1-2	TRBV11-2	TGTGCCAGCAGTCCCGACAGTGGGGATGGCTACACCTTC	CASSPDSGDGYTF
-	-	TRBJ2-7	TRBV2	TGTGCCAGCAGAGATAGAGCGGGTGCCGCCTACGAGCAGTACTTC	CASRDRAGAAYEQYF
-	-	TRBJ1-1	TRBV28	TGTGCCAGCAGTCAACCAGGGTCTGAAGCTTTCTTT	CASSQPGSEAFF
TRBD1	few	TRBJ1-1	TRBV6-6	TGTGCCAGCAAGGACAGGCCGAACACTGAAGCTTTCTTT	CASKDRPNTEAFF
-	-	TRBJ1-4	TRBV5-1	TGCGCCAGCACCCAGGACAGTAATGAAAAACTGTTTTTT	CASTQDSNEKLFF
-	-	TRBJ2-5	TRBV29-1	TGCAGCGTTGCAGGTGTCGAGACCCAGTACTTC	CSVAGVETQYF
-	-	TRBJ1-2	TRBV7-9	TGTGCCAGCAGCCCTTCCGCGTGGGGCTACACCTTC	CASSPSAWGYTF
-	-	TRBJ2-7	TRBV6-1	TGTGCCAGCACCCTGGGGACGGGAGCCTACGAGCAGTACTTC	CASTLGTGAYEQYF
-	-	TRBJ1-1	TRBV7-6	TGTGCCAGCAGCCCTTCGACAGGACTGAACACTGAAGCTTTCTTT	CASSPSTGLNTEAFF
-	once	TRBJ1-5	TRBV5-1	TGCGCCAGCAGCTTGGGCCAGAATAGCAATCAGCCCCAGCATTTT	CASSLGQNSNQPQHF
TRBD2	-	TRBJ2-3	TRBV27	TGTGCCAGCAGCCTAGGGACTAGCGGGCGCACAGATACGCAGTATTTT	CASSLGTSGRTDTQYF
TRBD1	-	TRBJ1-1	TRBV18	TGTGCCAGCTCACCACGGACAGGGCCCCCGAACACTGAAGCTTTCTTT	CASSPRTGPPNTEAFF
TRBD1	-	TRBJ1-5	TRBV25-1	TGTGCCAGCAGTGCCTCTACAGGGGGCCGAGATCAGCCCCAGCATTTT	CASSASTGGRDQPQHF
TRBD1	-	TRBJ2-7	TRBV5-4	TGTGCCAGCAGCACTCCGGGACAGCCCTACGAGCAGTACTTC	CASSTPGQPYEQYF
TRBD1	-	TRBJ1-1	TRBV5-1	TGCGCCAGCAGCTGGACAGGGACCGGGGACACTGAAGCTTTCTTT	CASSWTGTGDTEAFF
-	-	TRBJ1-3	TRBV7-9	TGTTCCGCCCCGGGGGACTTCCGCGAGGGAAACACCATATATTTT	CSAPGDFREGNTIYF
TRBD1	-	TRBJ2-7	TRBV6-5	TGTGCCAGCAGTTCCGGACAGGTGGGCGAGCAGTACTTC	CASSSGQVGEQYF
-	once	TRBJ1-2	TRBV28	TGTGCCAGCAGGGGGGTCAACAGGGAGAATGGCTACACCTTC	CASRGVNRENGYTF
-	-	TRBJ1-1	TRBV5-1	TGCGCCAGCAGCTTGGACCCTCACGGGGAGAACACTGAAGCTTTCTTT	CASSLDPHGENTEAFF
-	-	TRBJ1-6	TRBV2	TGTGCCAGCAATTACCGGAGAGATAATTCACCCCTCCACTTT	CASNYRRDNSPLHF